This TCR beta chain emerged from a study of T cell responses to AZD1222 COVID-19 vaccine. Study outcomes and limitations: White British people made up most donors, females outnumbered males, and clonal diversity was possibly underestimated.

Concerning this clone itself: What it binds is not known.

Profiling relied on immunoSEQ multiplex PCR, and the TCRdb table lists in-frame clones only, not all of them. The sample consists of about 100,000 clones, approximately 91% of them appearing once. V was trimmed by 5 bases and J by 6 bases, leaving 26 bases between them. Germline CDR1 MNHEY, CDR2 SMNVEV (reference sequence). CDR3 length: 17 residues. This TCR was recovered from an adult in good health. Sequences were derived from peripheral blood, sampled on day 0 of AZD1222 vaccination. The chain has TRBV27 and TRBJ2-7; D not certain. CDR3 DNA sequence: TGTGCCAGCAGTCAACCGGGCCCAGAATTACGTAATTCCGAGCAGTACTTC. It codes for CASSQPGPELRNSEQYF.